A selection of T cell receptor beta chains follows, all from one sample in a study of cytomegalovirus exposure and HLA in healthy donors. The repertoire was sequenced with immunoSEQ multiplex PCR; TCRdb's copy has only in-frame clones and lacks some. The profile shows 200,000 to 250,000 clones, roughly 70% of them singletons. The sequencing input was PBMCs. The receptor set was obtained from a man aged 35 to 55 in good health and CMV-seropositive. Both conserved end residues are part of each CDR3.

V,CDR3
TRBV7-7,CASSSSQNTGELFF
TRBV6-5,CASSRLAGDHNEQFF
TRBV2,CASLYSSSYNSPLHF
TRBV15,CATSLGGQKNSPLHF
TRBV5-1,CASSSGQQETQYF
TRBV21-1,CASSTQDSLNTEAFF
TRBV2,CASEQEGNSPLHF
TRBV7-7,CASSLADSYEQYF
TRBV19,CASKGENTNTGELFF
TRBV7-2,CASSLTDRLNYEQYF
TRBV10-3,CASGREIYGYTF
TRBV7-2,CASSASGYEQYF
TRBV5-5,CASSFVSLYGYTF
TRBV27,CASSPSDRGVNQPQHF
TRBV7-8,CASSLAGEDTGELFF
TRBV28,CASGRTDTQYF
TRBV7-9,CSSSWLDRTIYEAQYF
TRBV4-3,CASSQDMRLADTQYF
TRBV19,CATKDRAGGNQPQHF
TRBV5-3,CARSLSTSESSYEQYF
TRBV5-1,CASSAPGQGSTDTQYF
TRBV11-1,CASSLPWGGPFPGNTIYF
TRBV4-3,CASSRTGGPDQPQHF
TRBV5-1,CASAVSNYGYTF
TRBV28,CASSAQQGGPRNEQFF
TRBV10-3,CAISEKGGAYEQYF
TRBV4-1,CASSQVAGAQETQYF
TRBV11-2,CASSLRRAEEQYF
TRBV7-6,CASSPWGTSLSYEQYF
TRBV19,CASSGTSSREQYF
TRBV28,CASITGGDTGELFF
TRBV29-1,CSVWEGPGQGIRTGELFF
TRBV19,CASSPPTAALNEKLFF